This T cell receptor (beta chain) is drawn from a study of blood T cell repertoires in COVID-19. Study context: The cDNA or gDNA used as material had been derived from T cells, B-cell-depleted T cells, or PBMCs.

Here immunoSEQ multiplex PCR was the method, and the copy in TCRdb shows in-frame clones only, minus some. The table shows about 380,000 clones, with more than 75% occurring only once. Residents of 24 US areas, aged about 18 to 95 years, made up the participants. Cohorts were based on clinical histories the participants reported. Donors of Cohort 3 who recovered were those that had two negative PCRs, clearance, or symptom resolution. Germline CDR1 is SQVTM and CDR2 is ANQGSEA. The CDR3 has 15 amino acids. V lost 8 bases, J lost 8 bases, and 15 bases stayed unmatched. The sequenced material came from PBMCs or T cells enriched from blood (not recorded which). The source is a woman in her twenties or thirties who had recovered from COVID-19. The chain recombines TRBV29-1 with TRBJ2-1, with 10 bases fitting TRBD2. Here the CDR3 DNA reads TGCAGCACCTTCACGTCTAGCGGGAGAGTGGATGAGCAGTTCTTC. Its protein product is CSTFTSSGRVDEQFF.